This paragraph reports one T cell receptor (beta chain). The antigen is not known. Repertoires were generated with immunoSEQ multiplex PCR, while TCRdb's copy carries only in-frame clones and drops some. The sample shows hundreds of thousands of clones, 90% to 96% of them seen only once. The data derive from a study of shared clonotypes between healthy human individuals. Findings and limits, study-wide: Generation probabilities were higher for clonotypes shared across all four sorted-subset donors than for unshared ones. Large sequencing depth failed to make sorted-subset sequencing complete, rarefaction showed.

Looked up from germline, CDR1 is MGHRA and CDR2 is YSYEKL. The CDR3 is 14 residues long. The chain is built from TRBV4-1 and TRBJ2-5, with 8 bases matching TRBD1. The assigned J gene may be wrong: the sequence end matches TRBJ2-7 better. This clonotype was sampled from a woman in her twenties or thirties in good health. Material: naive CD4+ T cells sorted from blood. As for subset: CD45RA+ positively selected. The CDR3 region has the DNA TGCGCCAGCAGCCAAGTTGGGACAGGTGCCGAGCAGTACTTC. It specifies CASSQVGTGAEQYF.